Given below is one TCR beta chain in context. Its antigen target is currently unknown. The CDR3 does not end in the conserved phenylalanine or tryptophan, so this is likely a read error. The library relied on the immunoSEQ multiplex PCR assay. The multiplex PCR relied on a mix of 60 forward primers for TCR Vbeta segments and 13 reverse primers for TCR Jbeta segments. The CDR3 region of rearranged TCR beta genes was amplified from genomic DNA with a multiplex PCR assay. On the Illumina HiSeq System, the amplified TCR beta libraries were sequenced as 87-base-pair reads. For the original study's pipeline: A later analysis counted tens of millions of unique TCR beta chains across the 690 or so repertoires, and roughly 9.9 million of these chains were shared by at least two donors. Raw reads were error-corrected and collapsed into unique sequences with a nearest-neighbor algorithm that merged closely related sequences to remove PCR and sequencing errors. V, D and J gene segments were assigned by aligning CDR3 sequences to IMGT reference sequences. For a sequence to be retained, a match of at least six nucleotides to both a V gene segment and a J gene segment was required. A rearrangement was called productive if the CDR3 had no stop codons and remained in frame with V and J, and every other rearrangement was called non-productive. Following IMGT convention, CDR3 was defined as the stretch from the second conserved V-encoded cysteine to the conserved J-encoded phenylalanine. In an earlier analysis of 500 to 650 of the donors, sequences lacking an unambiguous match to a single V gene segment were excluded. In an earlier analysis of approximately 590 of the donors, V segments were called functional above 56.7% productive rearrangements and were called segregating when the between-donor standard deviation exceeded 5%. A statistical classification framework was built for diagnosing cytomegalovirus status from the catalog of TCR beta chain sequences. A later analysis assigned V and J genes by comparing TCR nucleotide sequences with IMGT/GENE-DB human TR gene sequences. A later analysis assigned CDR3 sequences and most-parsimonious VDJ recombination scenarios with the TCRdist pipeline. In a later analysis, every TCR beta chain was defined by the combination of its CDR3 amino acid sequence and its V-gene family, and reads without a unique V-gene family were dropped. A later analysis removed several hundred highly shared, low-generation-probability nucleotide sequences to deal with suspected cross-contamination and a sequencing artifact. In a later analysis, a clonal expansion index was calculated for each public chain from normalized within-repertoire ranks of inferred template counts. In a later analysis, generation probabilities were computed with a VDJ recombination model fitted to out-of-frame rearrangements, and the resulting probabilities were checked against IGoR. Hypergeometric tests were used in a later analysis to score TCR-TCR, TCR-HLA and TCR-CMV co-occurrence, with a repertoire-size bias correction applied to the TCR pairs. To estimate false discovery rates, a later analysis permuted the HLA or CMV assignments 20 times. In a later analysis, co-occurring TCRs were grouped using DBSCAN, and TCRdist sequence similarity was added for clustering within HLA-allele-positive subsets. Co-occurrence clustering excluded repertoires with fewer than 30,000 or more than 120,000 public chains, plus five with anomalous nucleotide sharing. What TCRdb holds here is the immuneACCESS table cut down to in-frame rearrangements. Part of the clones is not present; checked against another copy, under half of the missing clones reflect an unresolved V gene, and the others are unexplained. V and J calls and clone size are copied from that table; D and trimming were computed from the DNA. The sample profile shows about 120,000 clones; 77% of them were found once. The ten largest clones add up to roughly 4% of the sample.

Trimming costs V 2 bases and J 9 bases, and their ends lie 15 bases apart. CDR1 and CDR2 (SGDLS, YYNGEE) derive from the germline V gene. The CDR3 spans 15 amino acids, including both terminal residues. The read is trimmed to its CDR3 DNA, 45 bases read in frame from base 1. This sample is part of a study of cytomegalovirus exposure and HLA in healthy donors (dated by TCRdb to about 2017). With respect to the entire study: In an earlier analysis of some 550 of the donors, 276 Gb of sequence data and approximately 120 million unique TCR beta sequences from roughly 190 million T cells were reported. In a later genetic analysis, genome-wide SNP genotypes for about 55% of the roughly 700 donors were used, and that subset was treated as a discovery cohort. All discovery cohort repertoires had been generated using a single sequencing platform. To predict cytomegalovirus infection status, the study brought together high-throughput TCR immunosequencing, statistical association of individual TCRs with disease status, and machine learning. A separate validation cohort of roughly 120 different subjects was used in addition to the roughly 620-subject first cohort. Among approximately 370 genotyped donors of the cohort, an average of roughly 230,000 unique TCR beta nucleotide sequences was sequenced per donor, of which 15% to 20% were non-productive. HLA typing included class I and class II loci at four-digit resolution. Donor age, sex, ethnicity and CMV serostatus were compiled alongside the repertoire data. A later analysis re-examined previously published TCR beta repertoires from 600 to 700 donors and added high-resolution HLA genotyping to investigate patterns of TCR occurrence. In an earlier analysis of around 540 of the donors, high-throughput TCR beta sequencing was used to judge whether each TCR beta V gene segment behaved as functional or pseudogenic. The study used immunosequencing to profile the T cell repertoires of hundreds of subjects and linked those repertoires to cytomegalovirus serostatus. Of the 350 to 450 genotyped donors, less than 85% were placed in the genetic ancestry cluster associated with self-reported Caucasian donors. An early release covering 550 to 700 HLA-typed donors comprised about 320 gigabases of sequencing data and 85 million to 100 million unique TCR sequences. Rather than drawing on any new phenotypic data, the later analysis identified candidate immune exposures from TCR beta sequences and the way those sequences occurred across donors. Typing coverage varied by locus: about 620-630 donors for A, B, C, DRB1 and DQB1; about 520 for DQA1; approximately 570 for DPA1; about 450 for DPB1. Because of strong linkage in the cohort, roughly five DR-DQ haplotypes were treated as single units for association and clustering. The study aimed to test whether signatures of past pathogen exposure could be identified by cataloging public T cell receptors. Findings and caveats that apply to the study as a whole: In an earlier analysis of a few hundred of the donors, most TCR beta V segments were observed in productive rearrangements about 87% or about 30% of the time, broadly matching IMGT annotations. In both the original and validation cohorts, the classifier was reported to diagnose cytomegalovirus status with high specificity and sensitivity. According to a later analysis, most CMV-associated TCR beta chains appeared to be HLA-restricted, and the HLA associations seemed to be driven largely by CMV exposure. Most TCR sequences were observed very rarely across donors, whereas some public TCRs were present in many individuals. Assigning TCR associations to individual alleles was difficult when HLA alleles, especially DR and DQ, strongly co-occurred. Specific HLA alleles were associated with 15,000 to 20,000 TCR beta sequences at a false discovery rate of 0.05 in a later analysis. In a later analysis, HLA-associated TCR beta chains were found to be more clonally expanded and to have lower generation probabilities than equally common non-associated chains. The authors suggested that the approach could potentially be generalized to other disease states and immunological phenotypes. Correlated functional status among segregating V segments might reflect linkage disequilibrium, but an unknown experimental factor could not be ruled out. Roughly uniform sequencing depth across donors was assumed in presence/absence analyses, although this assumption may not hold. Because HLA typing was missing for some donors at each locus, association tests included only the typed subset. A total of 164 TCR beta chains were listed by the study as associated with cytomegalovirus. The 87-base-pair reads could not distinguish some IMGT-functional V segments, including TRBV6-2 and TRBV6-3, so those segments were excluded. Several of the top co-occurrence clusters appeared to be linked to parvovirus B19, influenza, CMV and Epstein-Barr virus, according to a later analysis. In a later genetic analysis, fewer N-insertions in productive TCRs were reported among donors in an Asian-associated ancestry cluster than the roughly 700-donor mean. The only immune exposure information available for the cohort was CMV serostatus. The sequencing pipeline was judged likely to have produced a cluster of highly shared sequence variants as a technical artifact. A later genetic analysis associated a missense DCLRE1C variant with V-gene and J-gene trimming of TCR beta chains, and an independent cohort replicated the association. In vitro tests confirmed that a few of the cytomegalovirus-associated TCR beta chains recognize cytomegalovirus antigens. Because counts were too low, roughly 17 rarely observed V segments, including chromosome 9 orphons, were left out of the earlier analysis of about 500 of the donors. A further reported finding was that TCR beta sequences accurately predicted the HLA-A and HLA-B alleles for most subjects in the first cohort. The cohort was sequenced for TCR beta chains only, and without alpha or paired-chain data the features that could be detected were limited. In a later analysis, TCR association rates were found to vary across HLA loci, with the most associated TCRs seen for DRB1 alleles and the fewest for HLA-C alleles.

The cohort comprised 550 to 700 healthy bone marrow donors. All cohort members were sampled while nominally healthy, although unrecorded immune exposures were likely present. CMV serostatus was positive for more than 250 and negative for about half of the roughly 670 cohort members, and was not recorded for this donor. Each donor provided a peripheral blood sample, and peripheral blood mononuclear cells were used for TCR beta sequencing. Genomic DNA extraction from the blood cell samples was performed with the Qiagen DNeasy Blood Extraction Kit. The sequenced sample was PBMCs. The sequence came from a human donor in good health. The rearrangement joined TRBV9 to TRBJ1-6, with the D gene call left open. The DNA sequence is TGTGCCAGCAGCGTGCGGGCTACCAGCAGTTCACCCCTCCACTCT. Its product reads: CASSVRATSSSPLHS.